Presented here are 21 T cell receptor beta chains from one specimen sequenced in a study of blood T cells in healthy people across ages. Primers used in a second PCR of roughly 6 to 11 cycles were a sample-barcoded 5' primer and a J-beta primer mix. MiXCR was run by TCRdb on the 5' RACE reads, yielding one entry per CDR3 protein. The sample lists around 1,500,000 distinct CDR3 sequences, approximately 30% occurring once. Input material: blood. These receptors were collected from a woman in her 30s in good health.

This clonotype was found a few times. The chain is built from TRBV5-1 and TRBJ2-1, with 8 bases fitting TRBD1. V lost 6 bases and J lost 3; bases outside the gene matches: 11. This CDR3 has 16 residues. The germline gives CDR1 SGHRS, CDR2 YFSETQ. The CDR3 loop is CASNPLGTGRYNEQFF. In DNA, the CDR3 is TGCGCCAGCAATCCCCTCGGGACAGGCCGCTACAATGAGCAGTTCTTC.

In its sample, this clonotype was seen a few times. DNA for the CDR3: TGTGCCAGCAGTTACAAGAGGGGGGAGACCCAGTTCTTC. This translates into CASSYKRGETQFF. This rearrangement joins TRBV6-5 to TRBJ2-1; D possibly uses TRBD1 or TRBD2 (6 bases each). This CDR3 spans 13 amino acids. Trimming removed 2 bases from V and 13 bases from J, with 15 bases in between. Germline-derived CDR1 and CDR2 are MNHEY and SVGAGI.

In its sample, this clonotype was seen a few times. CDR3 region: CASSLAGQLAGEGETQYF. The CDR3 DNA sequence: TGTGCCAGCAGCTTAGCGGGTCAACTAGCGGGGGAAGGAGAGACCCAGTACTTC. The V call is TRBV7-6, the J call TRBJ2-5; 11 bases fit TRBD2. There are 18 residues in the CDR3. Looked up from germline, CDR1 is SGHVS and CDR2 is FNYEAQ. With V trimmed by 0 bases and J by 4 bases, 10 bases remained unmatched.

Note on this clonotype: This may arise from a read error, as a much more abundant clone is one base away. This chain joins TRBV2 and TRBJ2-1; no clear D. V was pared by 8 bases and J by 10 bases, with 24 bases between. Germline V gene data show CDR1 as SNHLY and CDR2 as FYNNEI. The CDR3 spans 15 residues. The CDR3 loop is CASSSFLTDPYEQFF. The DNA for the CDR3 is TGTGCCAGCTCCTCCTTCCTGACGGACCCCTACGAGCAGTTCTTC.

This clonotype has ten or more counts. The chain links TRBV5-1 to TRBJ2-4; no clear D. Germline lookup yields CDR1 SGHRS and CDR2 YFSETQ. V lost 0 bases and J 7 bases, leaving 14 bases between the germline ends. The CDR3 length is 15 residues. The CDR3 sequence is CASSLVSAAGNIQYF. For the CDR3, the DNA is TGCGCCAGCAGCTTGGTCTCAGCCGCAGGCAACATTCAGTACTTC.

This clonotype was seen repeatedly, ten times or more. The DNA of the CDR3 is TGCAGTGCTCTTGCCTATGAGGGACTAGCGGGGATGCAGGGTGTTGGGCAGTTCTTC. This encodes CSALAYEGLAGMQGVGQFF. V gene TRBV20-1 combines with J gene TRBJ2-1; TRBD2 matches 13 bases. This CDR3 is 19 amino acids long. CDR1 is DFQATT, CDR2 SNEGSKA, per germline (reference sequence). The trim removed 5 bases at V and 12 bases at J, leaving 25 bases unmatched.

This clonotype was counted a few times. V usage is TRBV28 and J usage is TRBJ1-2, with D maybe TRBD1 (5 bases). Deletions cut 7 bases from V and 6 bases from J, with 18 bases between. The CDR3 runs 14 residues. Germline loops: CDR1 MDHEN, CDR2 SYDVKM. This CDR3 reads CASKEQYRFDGYTF. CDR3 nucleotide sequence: TGTGCCAGCAAAGAACAGTACAGGTTCGATGGCTACACCTTC.

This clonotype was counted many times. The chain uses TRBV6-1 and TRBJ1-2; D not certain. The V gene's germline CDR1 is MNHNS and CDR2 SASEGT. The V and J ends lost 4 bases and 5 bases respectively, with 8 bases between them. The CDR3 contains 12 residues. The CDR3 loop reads CASSVLGYGYTF. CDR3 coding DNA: TGTGCCAGCAGTGTTCTAGGGTATGGCTACACCTTC.

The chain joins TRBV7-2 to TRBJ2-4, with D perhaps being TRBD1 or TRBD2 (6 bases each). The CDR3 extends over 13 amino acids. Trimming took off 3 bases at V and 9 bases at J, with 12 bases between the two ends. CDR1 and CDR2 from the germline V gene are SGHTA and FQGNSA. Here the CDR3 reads CASSFAEGGIQYF. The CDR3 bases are TGTGCCAGCAGCTTCGCGGAGGGGGGCATTCAGTACTTC.

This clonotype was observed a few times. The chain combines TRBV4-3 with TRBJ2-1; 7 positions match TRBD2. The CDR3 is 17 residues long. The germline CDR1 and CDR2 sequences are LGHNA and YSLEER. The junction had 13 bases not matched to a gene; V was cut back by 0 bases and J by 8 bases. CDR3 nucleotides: TGCGCCAGCAGCCAAGATGCCAGCGGGGTGGGGTGGGATGAGCAGTTCTTC. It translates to CASSQDASGVGWDEQFF.

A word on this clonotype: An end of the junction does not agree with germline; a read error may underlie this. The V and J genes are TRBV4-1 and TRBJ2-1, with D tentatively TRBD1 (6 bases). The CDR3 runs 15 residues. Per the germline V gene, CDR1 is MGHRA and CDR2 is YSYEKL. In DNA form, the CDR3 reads TGCGCCAGCAGCCAAGGACAGGCAGAGTACAATGAGCGGTTCTTC. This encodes CASSQGQAEYNERFF.

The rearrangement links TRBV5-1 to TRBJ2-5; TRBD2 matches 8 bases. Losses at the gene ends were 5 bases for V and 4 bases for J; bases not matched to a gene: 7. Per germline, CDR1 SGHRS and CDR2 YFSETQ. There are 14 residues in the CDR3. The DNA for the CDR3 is TGCGCCAGCAGGGCGCGGGGGGCCGGAGAGACCCAGTACTTC. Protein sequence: CASRARGAGETQYF.

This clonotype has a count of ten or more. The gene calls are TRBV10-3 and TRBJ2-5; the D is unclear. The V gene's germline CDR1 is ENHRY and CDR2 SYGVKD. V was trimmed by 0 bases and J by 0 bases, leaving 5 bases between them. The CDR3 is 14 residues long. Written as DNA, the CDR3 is TGTGCCATCAGTGAGTCGCCCAACCAAGAGACCCAGTACTTC. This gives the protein CAISESPNQETQYF.

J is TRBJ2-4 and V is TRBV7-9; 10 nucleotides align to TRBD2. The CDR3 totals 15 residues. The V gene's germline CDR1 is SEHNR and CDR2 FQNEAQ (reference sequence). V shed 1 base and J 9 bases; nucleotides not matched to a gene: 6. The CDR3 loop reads CASSLDLAGEGIQYF. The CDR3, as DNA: TGTGCCAGCAGCTTAGATCTAGCGGGAGAAGGCATTCAGTACTTC.

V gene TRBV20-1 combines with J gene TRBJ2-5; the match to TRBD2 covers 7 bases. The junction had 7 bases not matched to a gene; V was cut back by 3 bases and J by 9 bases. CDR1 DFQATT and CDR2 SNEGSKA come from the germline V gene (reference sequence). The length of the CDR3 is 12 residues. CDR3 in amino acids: CSARQMGGAQYF. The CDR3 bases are TGCAGTGCTAGGCAAATGGGGGGGGCCCAGTACTTC.

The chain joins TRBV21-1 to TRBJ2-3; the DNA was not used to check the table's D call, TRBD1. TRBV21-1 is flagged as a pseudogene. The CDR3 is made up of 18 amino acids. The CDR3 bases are TGTGCAGAATTTCGGTGGGCCTGGACAGGGGGCGTCACAGATACGCAGTATTTT. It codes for CAEFRWAWTGGVTDTQYF.

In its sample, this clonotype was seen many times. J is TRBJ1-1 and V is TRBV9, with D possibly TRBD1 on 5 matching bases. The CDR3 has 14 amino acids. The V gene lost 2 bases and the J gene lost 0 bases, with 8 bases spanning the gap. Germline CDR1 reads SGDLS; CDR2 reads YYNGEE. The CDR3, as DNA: TGTGCCAGCAGCGTTGGAGGGGTGAACACTGAAGCTTTCTTT. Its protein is CASSVGGVNTEAFF.

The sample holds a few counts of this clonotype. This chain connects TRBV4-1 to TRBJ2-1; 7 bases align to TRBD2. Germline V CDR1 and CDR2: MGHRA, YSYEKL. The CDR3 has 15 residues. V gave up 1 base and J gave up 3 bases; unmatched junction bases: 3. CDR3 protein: CASSQGAGIYNEQFF. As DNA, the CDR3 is TGCGCCAGCAGCCAAGGAGCGGGGATCTACAATGAGCAGTTCTTC.

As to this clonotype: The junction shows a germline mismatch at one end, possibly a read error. CDR3 sequence (DNA): TGCAGTGCTAGAGCGGGGAACACTGAAGTTTTCTTT. It encodes CSARAGNTEVFF. The chain is built from TRBV20-1 and TRBJ1-1; D is ambiguous. The CDR3 is made up of 12 amino acids. CDR1 and CDR2 from the germline V gene are DFQATT and SNEGSKA (reference sequence).

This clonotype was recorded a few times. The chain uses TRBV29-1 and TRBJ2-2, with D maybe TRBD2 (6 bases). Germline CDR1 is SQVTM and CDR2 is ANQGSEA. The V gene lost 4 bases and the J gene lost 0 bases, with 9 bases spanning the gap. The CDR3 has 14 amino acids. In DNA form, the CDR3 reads TGCAGCGTTGTGCGGGACTCGAACACCGGGGAGCTGTTTTTT. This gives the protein CSVVRDSNTGELFF.

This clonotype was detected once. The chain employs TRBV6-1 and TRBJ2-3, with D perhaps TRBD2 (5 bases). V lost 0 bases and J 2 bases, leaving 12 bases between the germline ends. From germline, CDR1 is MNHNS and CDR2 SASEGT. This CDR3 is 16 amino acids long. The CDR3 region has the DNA TGTGCCAGCAGTGAAGCCAGCGGCAGAATCACAGATACGCAGTATTTT. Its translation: CASSEASGRITDTQYF.